This entry lists 21 T cell receptor beta chains sequenced from one sample in a study of T cell repertoires in cytomegalovirus infection (dated by TCRdb to 2018 to 2020). Instrument on record: Illumina HiSeq 1500. Using fastp trimming at Q25 and MiXCR clonotype assembly, TCRdb reanalyzed the public sequencing data and kept in-frame beta chains. Every entry covers one CDR3 protein and lists the most common genes and DNA from its rows. The sample profile shows hundreds of thousands of distinct CDR3 sequences; about two fifths of them were found once. Clones ranked in the top ten supply around two fifths of the sample. The treatment or condition label, as the study defines it: in vitro stimulation with specific CMV peptide epitopes to enrich CMV-specific T cells. Which antigens these TCRs recognize remains unknown. The sample here was cultured PBMCs, taken from culture after CMV antigen stimulation. The receptors derive from a human donor in good health (CMV status not recorded). Some clones in this sample may be carry-over from other donors' samples.

This clonotype was seen a few times. The chain joins TRBV12-3 or TRBV12-4 to TRBJ2-1; 10 nucleotides match TRBD2. The CDR3 is made up of 14 amino acids. The junction had 5 bases not matched to a gene; V was cut back by 0 bases and J by 12 bases. CDR3 bases: TGTGCCAGCAGTTTAGCTAGCGGGGGGATGCGGCAGTTCTTC. Protein sequence: CASSLASGGMRQFF.

V usage is TRBV6-5 and J usage is TRBJ2-5, with 7 bases matching TRBD2. Trimming cost V 10 bases and J 6 bases; bases outside gene matches: 5. The CDR3 length is 11 residues. From germline, CDR1 is MNHEY and CDR2 SVGAGI. CDR3 sequence (DNA): TGTGCCACCAGAGCGGGGAAGACCCAGTACTTC. This encodes CATRAGKTQYF.

This chain joins TRBV19 and TRBJ2-1; TRBD2 aligns across 8 bases. Looked up from germline, CDR1 is LNHDA and CDR2 is SQIVND (reference sequence). V shed 5 bases, J shed 0 bases, and the junction held 6 bases outside the gene matches. The CDR3 sequence is 16 residues long. In DNA form, the CDR3 reads TGTGCCAGTAGTGGCCCCAGCGGGAGCTCCTACAATGAGCAGTTCTTC. It is translated as CASSGPSGSSYNEQFF.

This chain links TRBV6-5 with TRBJ2-2; unclear D gene. This CDR3 has 13 residues. The V gene's germline CDR1 is MNHEY and CDR2 SVGAGI. V was pared by 2 bases and J by 5 bases, with 6 bases between. The CDR3 loop reads CASSYAITGELFF. The CDR3 region has the DNA TGTGCCAGCAGTTACGCCATTACCGGGGAGCTGTTTTTT.

The gene calls are TRBV6-2 or TRBV6-3 and TRBJ1-2; D is uncertain. V lost 5 bases to trimming and J lost 2 bases, with 12 bases between them. The CDR3 consists of 14 residues. Germline values: CDR1 MNHEY, CDR2 SVGEGT. Here the CDR3 DNA reads TGTGCCAGCAGTGAAGGTTTCGGGAACTATGGCTACACCTTC. Protein product: CASSEGFGNYGYTF.

This clonotype was detected only a few times. The chain employs TRBV7-2 and TRBJ2-5; perhaps TRBD1 as D (5 bases). V lost 5 bases to trimming and J lost 2 bases, with 18 bases between them. The CDR3 consists of 16 residues. Germline CDR1 is SGHTA and CDR2 is FQGNSA. This CDR3 is CASSVQAPLMQETQYF. The CDR3 DNA reads TGTGCCAGCAGCGTACAGGCCCCCCTCATGCAAGAGACCCAGTACTTC.

This clonotype was detected only a few times. This chain connects TRBV10-3 to TRBJ2-1; the match to TRBD2 covers 13 bases. Germline CDR1 and CDR2: ENHRY and SYGVKD. The CDR3 has 15 amino acids. V lost 10 bases to trimming and J lost 5 bases; unmatched junction nucleotides: 8. The CDR3 region is CATDPTSGGDNEQFF. The DNA of the CDR3 is TGTGCCACCGATCCAACTAGCGGGGGGGACAATGAGCAGTTCTTC.

V usage is TRBV3-1 and J usage is TRBJ2-5, with D unclear. Trimming cost V 1 base and J 6 bases, with 3 bases left between them. This CDR3 is 11 amino acids long. From germline, CDR1 is LGHDT and CDR2 YNNKEL (reference sequence). As DNA, the CDR3 is TGTGCCAGCAGCCAAGCCCAGACCCAGTACTTC. Its translation: CASSQAQTQYF.

The rearrangement links TRBV7-4 to TRBJ2-3; 8 bases map to TRBD2. Per germline, CDR1 SGHVT and CDR2 SQSDAQ. The CDR3 spans 18 residues. Germline trimming cut 5 bases from V and 14 bases from J; bases unmatched to any gene: 27. In DNA form, the CDR3 reads TGTGCCAGCAGCGGTCAGGTTGGGAGGTCCCTAGCGGGCCCCCATAGGTATTTT. As protein: CASSGQVGRSLAGPHRYF.

The V and J genes are TRBV7-2 and TRBJ2-5, with D perhaps matching TRBD2 (5 bases). Trimming shortened V by 2 bases and J by 4 bases, and 17 bases separated the two germline ends. Germline V gene data show CDR1 as SGHTA and CDR2 as FQGNSA. The length of the CDR3 is 16 residues. CDR3 nucleotides: TGTGCCAGCAGCTTATCGCCCGGAGGCGGCCCAGAGACCCAGTACTTC. Its protein is CASSLSPGGGPETQYF.

J is TRBJ2-4 and V is TRBV30, with 9 bases lining up with TRBD2. CDR3 length: 18 amino acids. From germline, CDR1 is GTSNPN and CDR2 SVGIG (reference sequence). V lost 0 bases to trimming and J lost 8 bases; unmatched junction nucleotides: 17. DNA of the CDR3: TGTGCCTGGAGTGTACAGGTCTGGCGGGAGGGCCGAATTGACATTCAGTACTTC. Its translation is CAWSVQVWREGRIDIQYF. Full variable domain (outside the CDR3, taken from reference TRBV30 and TRBJ2-4): SQTIHQWPATLVQPVGSPLSLECTVEGTSNPNLYWYRQAAGRGLQLLFYSVGIGQISSEVPQNLSASRPQDRQFILSSKKLLLSDSGFYLCAWSVQVWREGRIDIQYFGAGTRLSVL.

The gene calls are TRBV5-1 and TRBJ2-3; the D gene is possibly TRBD1 (5 bases). Trimming took 0 bases from V and 6 from J, leaving 14 bases between them. The CDR3 is made up of 15 amino acids. CDR1 and CDR2 (germline): SGHRS, YFSETQ. The CDR3 DNA reads TGCGCCAGCAGCTTGGAGGGGCGGTCTGCGGATACGCAGTATTTT. Translating it yields CASSLEGRSADTQYF.

This clonotype was detected once. CDR3 region: CSARSPGRRNTEAFF. CDR3 bases: TGCAGTGCCCGATCCCCAGGCCGGCGGAACACTGAAGCTTTCTTT. V is TRBV20-1 and J is TRBJ1-1, with unresolved D. V was pared by 6 bases and J by 1 base, with 18 bases between. The length of the CDR3 is 15 residues. From germline, CDR1 is DFQATT and CDR2 SNEGSKA (reference sequence).

The chain carries TRBV10-1 and TRBJ1-1; 7 bases fit TRBD1. CDR1 is WNHNN and CDR2 is SYGVQD in the germline V gene (reference sequence). The CDR3 consists of 14 residues. Unmatched junction bases numbered 2, after V lost 3 bases and J lost 1 base. CDR3 bases: TGCGCCAGCAGTGACGGGACAGCGAACACTGAAGCTTTCTTT. Translated, it gives CASSDGTANTEAFF.

This clonotype has only a few counts. The rearrangement links TRBV7-2 to TRBJ2-7; perhaps TRBD2 as D (5 bases). Trimming took off 4 bases at V and 2 bases at J, with 9 bases between the two ends. This CDR3 is built from 13 residues. CDR1 is SGHTA, CDR2 FQGNSA, per germline. The CDR3 reads CASSSTTTYEQYF. CDR3 DNA: TGTGCCAGCAGCTCGACTACCACCTACGAGCAGTACTTC.

The chain combines TRBV2 with TRBJ2-7; D assignment may be TRBD1 or TRBD2 (5 bases each). The V end lost 3 bases, the J end lost 2 bases, and 14 bases lay between the germline ends. Germline V gene sequence: CDR1 SNHLY, CDR2 FYNNEI. This CDR3 contains 15 residues. CDR3 in DNA: TGTGCCAGCAGTGACACGGGGCGAGCTACCTACGAGCAGTACTTC. It translates to CASSDTGRATYEQYF. Looking up the rest from reference TRBV2 and TRBJ2-7 gives the full variable domain: EPEVTQTPSHQVTQMGQEVILRCVPISNHLYFYWYRQILGQKVEFLVSFYNNEISEKSEIFDDQFSVERPDGSNFTLKIRSTKLEDSAMYFCASSDTGRATYEQYFGPGTRLTVT.

The V and J genes are TRBV3-1 and TRBJ1-6; TRBD1 agrees at 8 bases. Germline CDR1 reads LGHDT; CDR2 reads YNNKEL (reference sequence). V shed 5 bases, J shed 7 bases, and the junction held 13 bases outside the gene matches. The length of the CDR3 is 17 residues. The CDR3 protein is CASSSGRTGNENSPLHF. DNA of the CDR3: TGTGCCAGCAGCTCGGGGAGGACAGGGAACGAAAATTCACCCCTCCACTTT.

This clonotype was counted only a few times. This chain links TRBV5-1 with TRBJ2-2, with 11 bases lining up with TRBD2. In germline, CDR1 is SGHRS, CDR2 YFSETQ. With V trimmed by 0 bases and J by 3 bases, 16 bases remained unmatched. CDR3 length equals 21 residues. Here the CDR3 reads CASSLERPGLAERRDTGELFF. CDR3 nucleotides: TGCGCCAGCAGCTTGGAAAGGCCGGGACTAGCGGAGAGGCGGGACACCGGGGAGCTGTTTTTT.

The chain combines TRBV18 with TRBJ2-3, with a tentative D call TRBD1 (6 bases). Germline loops: CDR1 KGHSH, CDR2 LQKENI. The CDR3 loop spans 16 amino acids. The V end lost 5 bases, the J end lost 4 bases, and 19 bases lay between the germline ends. The CDR3 bases are TGTGCCAGCTCATTCAATCAGGGGCCCGTCGCAGATACGCAGTATTTT. Its translation is CASSFNQGPVADTQYF. Variable domain in full (rest from reference TRBV18 and TRBJ2-3): NAGVMQNPRHLVRRRGQEARLRCSPMKGHSHVYWYRQLPEEGLKFMVYLQKENIIDESGMPKERFSAEFPKEGPSILRIQQVVRGDSAAYFCASSFNQGPVADTQYFGPGTRLTVL.

This clonotype has only a few counts. J is TRBJ2-5 and V is TRBV12-3 or TRBV12-4; D possibly corresponds to TRBD2 (5 bases). The CDR3 loop spans 14 amino acids. V was cut by 1 base and J by 5 bases, with 11 bases left in between. CDR3 nucleotide sequence: TGTGCCAGCAGTTTAGGGCCGGGCGGGGAGACCCAGTACTTC. Its protein product is CASSLGPGGETQYF.

This clonotype was counted a few times. The V call is TRBV7-2, the J call TRBJ2-3; D is ambiguous. Trimming cost V 5 bases and J 3 bases, with 9 bases left between them. This CDR3 spans 13 amino acids. Germline values: CDR1 SGHTA, CDR2 FQGNSA. The CDR3 spells CASSTQQTDTQYF. CDR3 DNA: TGTGCCAGCAGCACACAACAGACAGATACGCAGTATTTT.